Listed here is a single T cell receptor (beta chain). Every TCR library consumed around 4,000 ng of total RNA. Each CDR3 protein gets one entry in TCRdb, which reprocessed the 5' RACE reads and gives no DNA. Its listing shows about 420,000 distinct CDR3 sequences. The data stem from a study of monozygotic twins with inflammatory bowel disease. Looked up from germline, CDR1 is LNHNV and CDR2 is YYDKDF (reference sequence). The CDR3 sequence is 11 residues long. Collection yielded around 2.7 ml of blood per donor. The receptor was isolated from a human donor with ulcerative colitis or Crohn's disease, or a healthy co-twin of an affected twin (not recorded which). The J gene is TRBJ2-4, the V gene TRBV15. What was sequenced was blood. The CDR3 sequence: CATGTKNIQYF. The whole variable domain, remainder taken from reference TRBV15 and TRBJ2-4, is DAMVIQNPRYQVTQFGKPVTLSCSQTLNHNVMYWYQQKSSQAPKLLFHYYDKDFNNEADTPDNFQSRRPNTSFCFLDIRSPGLGDTAMYLCATGTKNIQYFGAGTRLSVL.